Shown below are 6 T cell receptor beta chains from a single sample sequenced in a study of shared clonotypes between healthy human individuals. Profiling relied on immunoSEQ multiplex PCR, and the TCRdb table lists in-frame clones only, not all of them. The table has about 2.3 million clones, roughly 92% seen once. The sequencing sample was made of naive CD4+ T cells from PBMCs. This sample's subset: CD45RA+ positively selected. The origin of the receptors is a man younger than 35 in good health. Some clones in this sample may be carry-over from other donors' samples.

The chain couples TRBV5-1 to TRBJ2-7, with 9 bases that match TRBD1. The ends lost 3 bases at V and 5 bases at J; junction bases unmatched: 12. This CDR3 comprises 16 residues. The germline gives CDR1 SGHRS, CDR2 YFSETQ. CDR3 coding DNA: TGCGCCAGCAGCTCCAGTTCGGGACAGGGTCTCCACGAGCAGTACTTC. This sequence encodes CASSSSSGQGLHEQYF.

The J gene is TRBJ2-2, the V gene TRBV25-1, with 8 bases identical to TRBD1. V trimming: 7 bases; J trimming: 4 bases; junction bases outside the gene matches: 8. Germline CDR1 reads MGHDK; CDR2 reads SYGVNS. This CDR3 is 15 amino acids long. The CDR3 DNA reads TGTGCCAGCACAGGACAGGGAGGAATCACCGGGGAGCTGTTTTTT. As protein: CASTGQGGITGELFF.

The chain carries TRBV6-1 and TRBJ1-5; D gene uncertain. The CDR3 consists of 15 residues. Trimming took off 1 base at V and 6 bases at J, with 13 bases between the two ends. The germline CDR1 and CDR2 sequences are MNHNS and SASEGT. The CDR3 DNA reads TGTGCCAGCAGTGAAGGCAGCAAAGGTGGTCAGCCCCAGCATTTT. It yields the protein CASSEGSKGGQPQHF.

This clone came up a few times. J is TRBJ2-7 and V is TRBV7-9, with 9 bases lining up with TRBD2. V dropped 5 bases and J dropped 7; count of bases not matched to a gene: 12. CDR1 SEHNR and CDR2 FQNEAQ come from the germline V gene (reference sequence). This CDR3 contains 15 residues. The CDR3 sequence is CASSQVSGRFMEQYF. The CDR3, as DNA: TGTGCCAGCAGCCAGGTGAGCGGGAGGTTTATGGAGCAGTACTTC.

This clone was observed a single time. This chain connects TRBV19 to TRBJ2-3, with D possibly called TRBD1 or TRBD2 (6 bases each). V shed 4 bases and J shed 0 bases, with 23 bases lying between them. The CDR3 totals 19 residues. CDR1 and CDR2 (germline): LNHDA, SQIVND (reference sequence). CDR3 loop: CASSTPTGGRGLSTDTQYF. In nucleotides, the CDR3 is TGTGCCAGTAGTACTCCGACCGGGGGCCGGGGGCTAAGCACAGATACGCAGTATTTT.

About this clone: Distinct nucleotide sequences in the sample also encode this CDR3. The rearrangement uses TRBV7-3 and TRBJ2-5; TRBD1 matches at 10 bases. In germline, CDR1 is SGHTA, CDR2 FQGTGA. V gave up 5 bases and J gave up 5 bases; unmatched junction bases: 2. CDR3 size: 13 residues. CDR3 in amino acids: CASSPGQGETQYF. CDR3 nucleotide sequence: TGTGCCAGCAGCCCGGGACAGGGGGAGACCCAGTACTTC. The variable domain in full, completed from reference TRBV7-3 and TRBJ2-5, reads GAGVSQTPSNKVTEKGKYVELRCDPISGHTALYWYRQSLGQGPEFLIYFQGTGAADDSGLPNDRFFAVRPEGSVSTLKIQRTERGDSAVYLCASSPGQGETQYFGPGTRLLVL.